This T cell receptor (beta chain) is drawn from a study of early T cells in non-severe SARS-CoV-2 infection. Study in general: The sequenced material was bulk RNA from unsorted whole blood, and its chains were unpaired.

This clonotype showed up just a few times. The antigen is unknown. Study outcomes and limitations: Reliance on VDJdb matching favored anti-spike CD8 responses; private and CD4 specificities were missed.

Unique molecular identifiers (one per individual cDNA molecule) were attached. Using its own MiXCR run on the 5' RACE reads, TCRdb lists one record per CDR3 protein. The sample contains approximately 37,000 distinct CDR3 sequences, approximately 7.2% of which appear only once. The receptor's source is an adult who was a healthcare worker with PCR-confirmed SARS-CoV-2 infection or an uninfected control (not recorded which). This sample comprised whole blood, obtained at baseline.

The CDR3 spells CASRRTLTPTYEQYF. In DNA, the CDR3 is TGTGCCAGCAGAAGAACCCTAACACCTACCTACGAGCAGTACTTC. The chain is built from TRBV6-6 and TRBJ2-7; D remains unclear. The V and J ends lost 6 bases and 2 bases respectively, with 17 bases between them. From germline, CDR1 is MNHNY and CDR2 SVGAGI (reference sequence). The CDR3 totals 15 residues.